This entry is about one TCR beta chain. Antigen unknown. This sample was included in a study of cytomegalovirus exposure and HLA in healthy donors. Points from the study as a whole: A later analysis showed TCR association rates differing by HLA locus, peaking at DRB1 and lowest at HLA-C. CMV serostatus stood as the only immune exposure information on hand. With high specificity and sensitivity, the classifier reportedly diagnosed cytomegalovirus status.

Use of 60 Vbeta and 13 Jbeta primers characterized the PCR. Profiled with immunoSEQ multiplex PCR; TCRdb holds only in-frame clones, not every one. Of more than 90,000 clones in the sample, over 70% are singletons; the top ten hold around a tenth. The source is a woman aged 45-65 years in good health and CMV-seropositive. Sequenced input: PBMCs.

CDR3 loop: CASSPSDRAGDEQYF. DNA for the CDR3: TGCGCCAGCAGTCCCTCCGACAGGGCCGGAGACGAGCAGTACTTC. The chain couples TRBV4-3 to TRBJ2-7, with 7 bases fitting TRBD1. The CDR3 loop spans 15 amino acids. The V and J ends lost 6 bases and 5 bases, in that order; junction bases with no gene match: 13. Germline V CDR1 and CDR2: LGHNA, YSLEER.